Below, 12 T cell receptor beta chains from the same sample are listed, as sequenced in a study of blood T cell repertoires in COVID-19. The table came from immunoSEQ multiplex PCR; TCRdb's copy has only in-frame clones and leaves some out. The sample shows over 55,000 clones, roughly 80% of them seen only once. Sequencing was performed on peripheral blood. The receptors shown here come from a human donor in a cohort sampled during active COVID-19.

The rearrangement links TRBV14 to TRBJ2-3, with TRBD1 identical over 7 bases. Per the germline V gene, CDR1 is SGHDN and CDR2 is FVKESK. V trimming: 4 bases; J trimming: 10 bases; junction bases outside the gene matches: 11. This CDR3 comprises 14 residues. The CDR3 region is CASSPGGQALPQYF. CDR3 bases: TGTGCCAGCAGCCCCGGCGGACAGGCCCTTCCGCAGTATTTT.

In this sample, this clone turned up once. This chain joins TRBV5-1 and TRBJ2-3; the D gene is possibly TRBD2 (7 bases). Germline loops: CDR1 SGHRS, CDR2 YFSETQ. Trimming left V 1 base short and J 2 bases short, with 11 bases between. The CDR3 has 15 residues. The CDR3 nucleotides read TGCGCCAGCAGCTTGCAGGGGAGGGCCACAGATACGCAGTATTTT. Its translation: CASSLQGRATDTQYF.

The chain uses TRBV19 and TRBJ1-1, with 8 bases that match TRBD1. Looked up from germline, CDR1 is LNHDA and CDR2 is SQIVND (reference sequence). The CDR3 contains 15 residues. With 6 bases clipped from V and 4 bases from J, the junction kept 10 bases outside the gene matches. In DNA form, the CDR3 reads TGTGCCAGTAGCCCACAGGGGGTGGGGGGCACTGAAGCTTTCTTT. This encodes CASSPQGVGGTEAFF.

This clone was found once. V gene TRBV3-1 (or the pseudogene TRBV3-2) combines with J gene TRBJ1-1; a possible D gene is TRBD1 (5 bases). Germline V lookup: CDR1 LGHDT, CDR2 YNNKEL (reference sequence). V was trimmed by 0 bases and J by 12 bases, leaving 17 bases between them. The CDR3 consists of 14 residues. The CDR3 reads CASSQEYRGARSFF. Here the CDR3 DNA reads TGTGCCAGCAGCCAAGAGTATAGGGGCGCGAGATCTTTCTTT.

This clone was counted between two and nine times. V usage is TRBV27 and J usage is TRBJ1-1; possible D gene TRBD1, 5 bases. This CDR3 is built from 15 residues. V was pared by 9 bases and J by 0 bases, with 17 bases between. Germline CDR1 MNHEY, CDR2 SMNVEV (reference sequence). The CDR3 DNA is TGTGCCAGTAGCCCTCCCCACAGGCTGAACACTGAAGCTTTCTTT. Translating it yields CASSPPHRLNTEAFF.

The chain has TRBV7-2 and TRBJ1-2; tentatively, D is TRBD1 (5 bases). From germline, CDR1 is SGHTA and CDR2 FQGNSA. The V and J ends lost 3 bases and 3 bases respectively, with 14 bases between them. This CDR3 comprises 15 residues. CDR3 sequence: CASSLGARGYYGYTF. The CDR3 DNA follows: TGTGCCAGCAGCTTGGGCGCTCGGGGGTACTATGGCTACACCTTC.

The chain couples TRBV5-4 to TRBJ1-3, with D tentatively TRBD1 (6 bases). Germline assignment: CDR1 SGHNT and CDR2 YYREEE (reference sequence). The CDR3 covers 15 residues. Trimming removed 5 bases at V and 1 base at J, with 13 bases between. The CDR3 sequence: CASRMTGSSGNTIYF. The DNA of the CDR3 is TGTGCCAGCAGGATGACAGGTAGTTCTGGAAACACCATATATTTT.

CDR3 amino acids: CASSQGTTDGYTF. The CDR3 nucleotides read TGTGCCAGCAGCCAAGGCACGACAGATGGCTACACCTTC. The chain joins TRBV3-1 (or the pseudogene TRBV3-2) to TRBJ1-2; a weak D match, TRBD1 (5 bases). Per germline, CDR1 LGHDT and CDR2 YNNKEL (reference sequence). Trimming stripped 1 base from V and 6 bases from J, with 9 bases between. The CDR3 length is 13 residues.

This sequence joins TRBV15 and TRBJ2-5, with D hard to call. The V end was cut by 1 base, the J end by 3 bases, with 6 bases between. The CDR3 is 13 amino acids. Germline V gene data show CDR1 as LNHNV and CDR2 as YYDKDF (reference sequence). The CDR3, as DNA: TGTGCCACCAGCAGAGGTGTCGAAGAGACCCAGTACTTC. It translates to CATSRGVEETQYF.

The chain is built from TRBV5-1 and TRBJ1-5; 7 positions agree with TRBD1. The length of the CDR3 is 14 residues. V was pared by 4 bases and J by 10 bases, with 11 bases of the junction left unmatched. Germline values: CDR1 SGHRS, CDR2 YFSETQ. CDR3 nucleotides: TGCGCCAGCAGCCCTGACCCGACAGGGACCCCCCAGCATTTT. Translated, it gives CASSPDPTGTPQHF.

The chain uses TRBV10-3 and TRBJ1-1; 7 bases agree with TRBD1. V lost 9 bases, J lost 1 base, and 14 bases stayed unmatched. Germline V gene sequence: CDR1 ENHRY, CDR2 SYGVKD. The CDR3 length is 16 residues. CDR3 sequence reads: CAMRPADRATNTEAFF. Here the CDR3 DNA reads TGTGCCATGCGCCCAGCCGACAGGGCGACGAACACTGAAGCTTTCTTT.

This clone was found a few times. The gene calls are TRBV9 and TRBJ1-1; 7 positions agree with TRBD1. The CDR3 contains 14 residues. J gave up 4 bases and V 4 bases, and 7 bases lay outside the gene matches. The germline gives CDR1 SGDLS, CDR2 YYNGEE. In nucleotides, the CDR3 is TGTGCCAGCAGCCCCCAGGGGGGAAGCACTGAAGCTTTCTTT. Residues: CASSPQGGSTEAFF.